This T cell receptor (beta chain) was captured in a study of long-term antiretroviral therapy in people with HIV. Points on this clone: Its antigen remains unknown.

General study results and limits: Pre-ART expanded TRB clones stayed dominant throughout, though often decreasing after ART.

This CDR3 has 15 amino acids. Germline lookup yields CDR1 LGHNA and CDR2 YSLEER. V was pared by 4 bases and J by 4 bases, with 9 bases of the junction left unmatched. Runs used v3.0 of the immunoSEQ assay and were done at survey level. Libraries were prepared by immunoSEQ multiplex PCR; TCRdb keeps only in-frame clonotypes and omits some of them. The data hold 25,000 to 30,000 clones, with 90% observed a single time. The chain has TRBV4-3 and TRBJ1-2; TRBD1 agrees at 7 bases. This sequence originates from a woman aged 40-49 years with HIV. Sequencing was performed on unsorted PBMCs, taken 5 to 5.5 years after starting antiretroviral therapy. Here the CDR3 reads CASSPGQDPTYGYTF. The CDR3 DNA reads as TGCGCCAGCAGCCCTGGACAGGACCCGACCTATGGCTACACCTTC.